The 18 T cell receptor beta chains listed next were all sequenced from one sample in a study of blood T cell repertoires in COVID-19. Here immunoSEQ multiplex PCR was the method, and the copy in TCRdb shows in-frame clones only, minus some. The sample records about 330,000 clones, over 80% being singletons. Source material: PBMCs or T cells enriched from blood (not recorded which). The receptors shown here come from a man aged 30-40 years who had recovered from COVID-19.

The chain has TRBV7-9 and TRBJ2-3; D remains unclear. Germline CDR1 reads SEHNR; CDR2 reads FQNEAQ (reference sequence). With 1 base removed from V and 2 bases from J, the gap between germline ends came to 7 bases. This CDR3 is built from 14 residues. DNA of the CDR3: TGTGCCAGCAGCTTAGGGCTTACCACAGATACGCAGTATTTT. Protein: CASSLGLTTDTQYF. Using reference TRBV7-9 and TRBJ2-3 for the parts outside the CDR3, the full variable domain is DTGVSQNPRHKITKRGQNVTFRCDPISEHNRLYWYRQTLGQGPEFLTYFQNEAQLEKSRLLSDRFSAERPKGSFSTLEIQRTEQGDSAMYLCASSLGLTTDTQYFGPGTRLTVL.

This clone was picked up one time. The same CDR3 can be traced to other DNA sequences in this sample. CDR3 residues: CASSPAGEETQYF. The CDR3 nucleotides are TGTGCCAGCTCCCCCGCGGGGGAAGAGACCCAGTACTTC. The chain carries TRBV18 and TRBJ2-5; 7 bases fit TRBD2. J lost 3 bases, V lost 6 bases, and 4 bases had no gene match. The V gene's germline CDR1 is KGHSH and CDR2 LQKENI. This CDR3 spans 13 amino acids.

The rearrangement joins TRBV7-9 to TRBJ1-2; 8 bases line up with TRBD1. The V and J ends lost 3 bases and 6 bases, in that order; junction bases with no gene match: 9. CDR1 SEHNR and CDR2 FQNEAQ come from the germline V gene (reference sequence). The CDR3 loop spans 15 amino acids. The CDR3 bases are TGTGCCAGCAGCTTCCAGGACAGGGCGCCGGATGGCTACACCTTC. Translating it yields CASSFQDRAPDGYTF.

The V call is TRBV27, the J call TRBJ1-2; a possible D gene is TRBD1 (6 bases). The V gene lost 10 bases and the J gene lost 9 bases, with 21 bases spanning the gap. The CDR3 consists of 13 residues. CDR1 is MNHEY and CDR2 is SMNVEV in the germline V gene (reference sequence). CDR3 residues: CATSPPGVRSYTF. CDR3 DNA sequence: TGTGCCACCTCGCCCCCAGGGGTTAGGAGCTACACCTTC.

The rearrangement links TRBV18 to TRBJ2-7, with unresolved D. The CDR3 totals 13 residues. CDR1 and CDR2 (germline): KGHSH, LQKENI. The V end lost 2 bases, the J end lost 7 bases, and 12 bases lay between the germline ends. The CDR3 protein is CASSPSEAWEQYF. The DNA of the CDR3 is TGTGCCAGCTCACCAAGCGAGGCCTGGGAGCAGTACTTC.

The chain uses TRBV6-5 and TRBJ1-5; D uncertain. CDR1 MNHEY and CDR2 SVGAGI come from the germline V gene. The CDR3 runs to 13 residues. V gave up 6 bases and J gave up 6 bases, with 12 bases separating them. The CDR3: CASSMNSGQPQHF. In DNA form, the CDR3 reads TGTGCCAGCAGCATGAACTCGGGTCAGCCCCAGCATTTT.

This clone was picked up one time. The rearrangement joins TRBV7-2 to TRBJ2-7, with 12 bases aligning to TRBD1. Per germline, CDR1 SGHTA and CDR2 FQGNSA. Trimming removed 5 bases from V and 3 bases from J; junction bases left unmatched: 5. The CDR3 loop spans 15 amino acids. CDR3 in amino acids: CASSPGTGGIYEQYF. CDR3 nucleotides: TGTGCCAGCAGCCCCGGGACAGGGGGCATCTACGAGCAGTACTTC. The full variable domain, its missing parts supplied by reference TRBV7-2 and TRBJ2-7, is GAGVSQSPSNKVTEKGKDVELRCDPISGHTALYWYRQSLGQGLEFLIYFQGNSAPDKSGLPSDRFSAERTGGSVSTLTIQRTQQEDSAVYLCASSPGTGGIYEQYFGPGTRLTVT.

The chain uses TRBV11-3 and TRBJ2-1, with D tentatively TRBD2 (6 bases). V lost 4 bases and J lost 5, with 15 bases in between. The CDR3 length is 15 residues. Germline V gene sequence: CDR1 SGHNT, CDR2 YENEEA. CDR3 in DNA: TGTGCCAGCAGCTGGGGACTCGATCATAACAATGAGCAGTTCTTC. This translates into CASSWGLDHNNEQFF.

In nucleotides, the CDR3 is TGTGCCAGTAGTGGAGGGGGGGGAGCTGGAAACACCATATATTTT. Its translation: CASSGGGGAGNTIYF. The V call is TRBV19, the J call TRBJ1-3; tentative D call: TRBD1 (6 bases). Between the trimmed V and J ends, which lost 5 bases and 2 bases, there was a span of 13 bases. The CDR3 consists of 15 residues. Germline V gene data show CDR1 as LNHDA and CDR2 as SQIVND (reference sequence).

The rearrangement links TRBV2 to TRBJ2-7; 7 bases line up with TRBD1. Germline-derived CDR1 and CDR2 are SNHLY and FYNNEI. The CDR3 has 11 amino acids. J was trimmed by 9 bases and V by 6 bases; bases with no gene match: 5. CDR3 region: CASRAGDRQYF. CDR3 coding DNA: TGTGCCAGCAGGGCCGGGGACAGGCAGTACTTC.

The chain combines TRBV28 with TRBJ2-7; tentative D call: TRBD1 (6 bases). Germline CDR1 MDHEN, CDR2 SYDVKM. The CDR3 runs 14 residues. Trimming pared 5 bases from V and 3 bases from J, leaving 14 bases between. The DNA of the CDR3 is TGTGCCAGCAGTCCCCACAGGGAAAGCTACGAGCAGTACTTC. As protein: CASSPHRESYEQYF.

The rearrangement uses TRBV5-1 and TRBJ2-5; 10 bases line up with TRBD1. With V trimmed by 4 bases and J by 4 bases, 4 bases remained unmatched. The CDR3 contains 14 residues. Germline-derived CDR1 and CDR2 are SGHRS and YFSETQ. The CDR3 here is CASSPGQGTETQYF. As DNA, the CDR3 is TGCGCCAGCAGCCCGGGACAGGGGACAGAGACCCAGTACTTC.

This clone was seen once. The chain has TRBV9 and TRBJ2-7, with TRBD2 matching 8 bases. CDR3 size: 15 residues. Germline trimming cut 0 bases from V and 2 bases from J; bases unmatched to any gene: 4. Germline CDR1 SGDLS, CDR2 YYNGEE. The CDR3 region is CASSVAAGETYEQYF. CDR3 nucleotides: TGTGCCAGCAGCGTAGCAGCGGGGGAAACCTACGAGCAGTACTTC.

The chain has TRBV6-5 and TRBJ1-6, with TRBD1 identical over 8 bases. There are 15 residues in the CDR3. With 8 bases clipped from V and 6 bases from J, the junction kept 9 bases outside the gene matches. Germline loops: CDR1 MNHEY, CDR2 SVGAGI. In DNA form, the CDR3 reads TGTGCCAGCCGGGTCAGGGGGCCGATTAATTCACCCCTCCACTTT. This encodes CASRVRGPINSPLHF.

In its sample, this clone was seen once. The chain couples TRBV2 to TRBJ2-1; 14 bases map to TRBD2. The CDR3 runs to 15 residues. V trimming: 10 bases; J trimming: 8 bases; junction bases outside the gene matches: 10. Germline V gene lookup returns CDR1 SNHLY and CDR2 FYNNEI. CDR3 nucleotide sequence: TGTGCCACCCCAAGGACTAGCGGGGGGAGTGATGAGCAGTTCTTC. Its protein is CATPRTSGGSDEQFF.

The chain uses TRBV11-3 and TRBJ2-5; 9 nucleotides align to TRBD1. This CDR3 is built from 14 residues. Germline V gene sequence: CDR1 SGHNT, CDR2 YENEEA. J gave up 3 bases and V 5 bases, and 4 bases lay outside the gene matches. This chain's CDR3 is CASSPGQGEETQYF. In DNA, the CDR3 is TGTGCCAGCAGCCCGGGACAGGGAGAAGAGACCCAGTACTTC.

The chain combines TRBV9 with TRBJ1-4; 11 positions agree with TRBD1. The CDR3 has 15 amino acids. CDR1 is SGDLS, CDR2 YYNGEE, per germline. J gave up 7 bases and V 0 bases, and 2 bases lay outside the gene matches. CDR3 bases: TGTGCCAGCAGCGTAGGAGGGACAGGGGGTGAAAAACTGTTTTTT. Protein product: CASSVGGTGGEKLFF.

This clone was picked up a small number of times. V is TRBV19 and J is TRBJ1-2, with D tentatively TRBD1 (5 bases). The CDR3 extends over 13 amino acids. The germline V gene has CDR1 LNHDA and CDR2 SQIVND (reference sequence). V was shortened by 3 bases and J by 8 bases, with 13 bases between the two germline ends. The CDR3 DNA is TGTGCCAGTAGTATGGGCCAGGGTTTGGGCTACACCTTC. Its protein product is CASSMGQGLGYTF.